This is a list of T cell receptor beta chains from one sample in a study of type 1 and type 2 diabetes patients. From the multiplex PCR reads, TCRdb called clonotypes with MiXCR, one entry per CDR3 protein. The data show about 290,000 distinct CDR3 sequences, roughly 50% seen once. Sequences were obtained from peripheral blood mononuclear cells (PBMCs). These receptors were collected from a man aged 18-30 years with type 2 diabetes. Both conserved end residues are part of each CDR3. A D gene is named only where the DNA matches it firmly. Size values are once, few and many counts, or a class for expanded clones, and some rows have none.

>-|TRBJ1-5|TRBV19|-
TGTGCCAGTAGTCCTACCCGGGGCGATAGCAATCAGCCCCAGCATTTT
CASSPTRGDSNQPQHF
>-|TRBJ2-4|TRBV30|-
TGTGCCTGGAGTGTAGAGGGGCAGATCGTAAACATTCAGTACTTC
CAWSVEGQIVNIQYF
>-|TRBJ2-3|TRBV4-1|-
TGCGCCAGCAGCCCCGAGCAGCGGACAACAGATACGCAGTATTTT
CASSPEQRTTDTQYF
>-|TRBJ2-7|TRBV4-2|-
TGTGCCAGCAGCCAGAGCAGGTGGCTTAACGAGCAGTACTTC
CASSQSRWLNEQYF
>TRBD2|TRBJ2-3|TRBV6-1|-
TGTGCCAGCTCTGCCAGGACTAGCGGGAGCACAGATACGCAGTATTTT
CASSARTSGSTDTQYF
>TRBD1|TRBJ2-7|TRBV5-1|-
TGCGCCAGCAGCTGGAGGACAGGGACCTACGAGCAGTACTTC
CASSWRTGTYEQYF
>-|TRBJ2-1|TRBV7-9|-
TGTGCCAGCAGCCCATGGGACAATGAGCAGTTCTTC
CASSPWDNEQFF
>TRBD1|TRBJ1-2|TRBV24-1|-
TGTGCCACCAGGGGACAGGGCTTAGGCTACACCTTC
CATRGQGLGYTF
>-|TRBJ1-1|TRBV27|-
TGTGCCAGCAGTTTAGGGGCGTCTCAGGTTGAAGCTTTCTTT
CASSLGASQVEAFF
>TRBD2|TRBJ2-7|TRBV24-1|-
TGTGCCACCAGTGCGTCTCAGGGCGGGAGATTTTGGGACGAGCAGTACTTC
CATSASQGGRFWDEQYF
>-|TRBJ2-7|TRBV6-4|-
TGTGCCAGCAGCTTAGGGCCAGGGGGGACCTACGAGCAGTACTTC
CASSLGPGGTYEQYF
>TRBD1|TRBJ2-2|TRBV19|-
TGTGCCAGTAGTAACCGGGACAGCTACAACACCGGGGAGCTGTTTTTT
CASSNRDSYNTGELFF
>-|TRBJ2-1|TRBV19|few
TGTGCCAGTACATTAGGGAATGAGCAGTTCTTC
CASTLGNEQFF
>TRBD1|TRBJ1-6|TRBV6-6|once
TGTGCCAGCAAGCAGGGGGATAATTCACCCCTCCACTTT
CASKQGDNSPLHF
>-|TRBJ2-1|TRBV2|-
TGTGCCAGCACGCGAAACTACAATGAGCAGTTCTTC
CASTRNYNEQFF
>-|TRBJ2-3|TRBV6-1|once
TGTACCAGCAGCTTGGGCAGGGGTGTCACAGATACGCAGTATTTT
CTSSLGRGVTDTQYF
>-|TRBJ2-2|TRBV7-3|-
TGTGCCAGCAGCTACCCCCTTCGATCCGGGGAGCTGTTTTTT
CASSYPLRSGELFF
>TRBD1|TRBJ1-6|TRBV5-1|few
TGCGCCAGCAGCTTGGACAGGGGTCGGTCACCCCTCCACTTT
CASSLDRGRSPLHF
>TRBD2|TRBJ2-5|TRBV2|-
TGTGCCAGCACCGACTCCCGGGGGGGCCTTAACCAAGAGACCCAGTACTTC
CASTDSRGGLNQETQYF
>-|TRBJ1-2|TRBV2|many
TGTGCCAGCAGTGCACTCGGGGCCTATGGCTACACCTTC
CASSALGAYGYTF
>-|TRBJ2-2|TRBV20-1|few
TGCAGTGCTAGGCCGGACCCGGACACCGGGGAGCTGTTTTTT
CSARPDPDTGELFF
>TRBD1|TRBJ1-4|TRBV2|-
TGTGCCAGCACTCCTCGCCGGACAGGGGGCGAAAAACTGTTTTTT
CASTPRRTGGEKLFF
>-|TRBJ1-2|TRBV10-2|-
TGCGCCAGCAGTCCACTGAGCTATGGCTACACCTTC
CASSPLSYGYTF
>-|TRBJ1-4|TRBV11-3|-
TGTGCCAGCAGCCCGGACGACGAAAAACTGTTTTTT
CASSPDDEKLFF